One and the same sample provided the 4 T cell receptor beta chains below, sequenced in a study of blood T cell repertoires in COVID-19. The method was immunoSEQ multiplex PCR; TCRdb's version includes in-frame clones alone and lacks a portion of them. The table includes a few hundred thousand clones, 65% to 90% detected once. Input material: PBMCs or T cells enriched from blood (not recorded which). The receptors stem from a young woman who had been exposed to COVID-19.

This rearrangement joins TRBV28 to TRBJ1-1; D is ambiguous. Between the trimmed V and J ends, which lost 7 bases and 3 bases, there was a span of 6 bases. Germline V lookup: CDR1 MDHEN, CDR2 SYDVKM. This CDR3 is 11 amino acids long. DNA for the CDR3: TGTGCCAGCAATATAGACACTGAAGCTTTCTTT. It is translated as CASNIDTEAFF. Full variable domain (missing parts from reference TRBV28 and TRBJ1-1): DVKVTQSSRYLVKRTGEKVFLECVQDMDHENMFWYRQDPGLGLRLIYFSYDVKMKEKGDIPEGYSVSREKKERFSLILESASTNQTSMYLCASNIDTEAFFGQGTRLTVV.

This clone was seen only once. The chain combines TRBV5-1 with TRBJ1-5, with a weak D call TRBD1 (6 bases). Trimming cost V 0 bases and J 3 bases, with 7 bases left between them. The germline CDR1 and CDR2 sequences are SGHRS and YFSETQ. The CDR3 length is 14 residues. CDR3 loop: CASSLAGDNQPQHF. The CDR3 DNA follows: TGCGCCAGCAGCTTGGCAGGGGACAATCAGCCCCAGCATTTT.

The CDR3 loop is CASSRLTGAEKDNYTF. CDR3 DNA: TGTGCCAGCAGCCGATTGACAGGGGCAGAAAAAGATAACTACACCTTC. The chain joins TRBV14 to TRBJ1-2; 8 bases align to TRBD1. The CDR3 consists of 16 residues. Trimming took 4 bases from V and 10 from J; bases not matched to a gene: 17. Germline V gene data show CDR1 as SGHDN and CDR2 as FVKESK.

The sample holds a few counts of this clone. The chain uses TRBV6-5 and TRBJ2-5; TRBD1 might be the D (6 bases). Germline values: CDR1 MNHEY, CDR2 SVGAGI. The CDR3 contains 14 residues. V was clipped by 7 bases and J by 4 bases, with 16 bases between them. CDR3 nucleotides: TGTGCCAGCAAAACCGGGACAACGGTAGAGACCCAGTACTTC. Its protein is CASKTGTTVETQYF.